This T cell receptor (beta chain) was identified during a study of blood T cell repertoires in COVID-19 (dated by TCRdb to about 2020). General notes on the study: The collaborator samples originated in the United States, Italy and Spain and spanned the acute and convalescent phases of COVID-19. The prospective study material was composed of cDNA or gDNA derived from T cells, B-cell-depleted T cells, or PBMCs. The dataset comprised deeply sampled blood TCRbeta repertoires from subjects exposed to, actively infected with, or recovered from COVID-19. The repertoires were made available in a free public database intended to serve as a resource for research on the immune response to SARS-CoV-2. Samples came from the ongoing ImmuneRACE study (first 160 participants) plus 1,254 subjects from 6 global collaborators. A de-identified subject ID, COVID-19 status, age in years and sex were almost always included in the sample metadata. HLA class I and class II types, where available, came from metadata supplied by the sample provider rather than from assay-based typing. Study-wide findings and limitations: The amount of clinical and demographic metadata varied by source and participant and was provided uncurated.

This clone was observed once. No cognate antigen has been identified for it. No much larger clone exists at a distance of one base, and base qualities are not known. TCRbeta CDR3 regions were amplified from genomic DNA using the immunoSEQ Assay, a bias-controlled multiplex PCR. The study's processing was this. The number of nucleated cells in each sample was estimated by amplification of reference gene primers within the assay. To quantify the absolute abundance of each unique TCRbeta CDR3 rearrangement, sequence reads were collapsed and filtered. For each sample, productive Simpson clonality was calculated by taking the square root of Simpson's diversity index across productive rearrangements. TCRdb took this table from immuneACCESS and kept in-frame rearrangements with V and J called. Such tables lack part of the clones; where checked against another copy, unresolved V genes explain under half of the gap, and the rest is unexplained. That table is the source of V, J and clone size, and D and trimming were worked out from the DNA. The sample table lists 200,000 to 250,000 clones, approximately 84% of them with a count of one. The ten largest clones add up to 1.5% to 2% of the sample.

Whole blood was collected in K2EDTA tubes by collaborating institutions according to the institutions' own protocols. For TCRbeta analysis, collaborators shipped samples in one of three forms: frozen whole blood, isolated PBMCs, or DNA extracted from either of those sample types. The clonotype comes from a woman older than 75 with acute or convalescent COVID-19. Sequenced sample: peripheral blood.

CDR3 loop: CASSLRSGGNTGELFF. The DNA sequence is as follows: TGTGCCAGCAGCTTGAGATCAGGGGGGAACACCGGGGAGCTGTTTTTT. This receptor chain uses TRBV5-4 and TRBJ2-2, with TRBD1 identical over 7 junction bases. V has 1 base trimmed and J has 1 base trimmed; junction bases matching no gene number 4. Via the germline V gene (reference sequence), CDR1 is SGHNT and CDR2 YYREEE. The CDR3 runs 16 residues from the cysteine to the phenylalanine. CDR3 DNA only is kept here, 48 bases in frame from base 1.